Detailed here is one T cell receptor beta chain. What it binds is not known. Prepared libraries of TCR beta cDNA carried unique molecular identifiers. Once about 0.85 to 11 million T cells were used, about half a million cDNA molecules resulted. One entry per CDR3 protein results from TCRdb running MiXCR on the PCR reads. The sample has some 800,000 distinct CDR3 sequences, about 43% seen once. The sample is drawn from a study of post-analysis software for immune sequencing data. Overall study results and limits: With TRBV5-6, TRBV5-1 and TRBV20-1 included, 4 or 5 TRBV segments were more frequent in patients than in controls.

This CDR3 is 13 amino acids long. V dropped 1 base and J dropped 13 bases, with 14 bases sitting between them. The V gene's germline CDR1 is LGHNA and CDR2 YSLEER. The sequencing sample was made of blood. This receptor was obtained from a girl under 18 with multiple sclerosis. This chain links TRBV4-3 with TRBJ2-4; weak D call: TRBD1 (6 bases). The CDR3 DNA reads as TGCGCCAGCAGCCAAGTGGCCGAGGGGGAGCAGTACTTC. Translation: CASSQVAEGEQYF.